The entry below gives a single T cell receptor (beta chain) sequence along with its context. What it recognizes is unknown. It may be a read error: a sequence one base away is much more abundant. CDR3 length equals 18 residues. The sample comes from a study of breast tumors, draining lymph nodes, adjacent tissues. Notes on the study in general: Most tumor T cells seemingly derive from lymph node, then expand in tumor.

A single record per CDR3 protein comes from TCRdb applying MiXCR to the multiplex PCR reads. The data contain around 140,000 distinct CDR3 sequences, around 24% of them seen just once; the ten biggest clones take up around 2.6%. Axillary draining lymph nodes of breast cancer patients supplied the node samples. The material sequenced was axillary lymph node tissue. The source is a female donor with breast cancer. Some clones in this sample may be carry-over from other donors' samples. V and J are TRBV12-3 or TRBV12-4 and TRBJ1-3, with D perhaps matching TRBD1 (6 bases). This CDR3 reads CASSKTGGGQYSGNAIYF. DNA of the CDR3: TGTGCCAGCAGTAAAACTGGGGGCGGACAATACTCTGGAAACGCCATATATTTT.